One and the same sample provided the 14 T cell receptor beta chains below, sequenced in a study of response to subunit inactivated influenza vaccine. From the RT-PCR reads, TCRdb called clonotypes with MiXCR, one entry per CDR3 protein. The profile shows about 800,000 distinct CDR3 sequences, 21% of them singletons. Sequencing used PBMCs from blood, obtained roughly 5 days after vaccination. These TCRs come from a man over 45 who received an inactivated influenza vaccine.

This clonotype turned up a few times. The V gene is TRBV7-9, the J gene TRBJ2-1; TRBD2 matches at 15 bases. The CDR3 extends over 17 amino acids. CDR1 is SEHNR and CDR2 is FQNEAQ in the germline V gene (reference sequence). V trimming: 6 bases; J trimming: 7 bases; junction bases outside the gene matches: 10. The CDR3 loop is CASSPGTSGGRKNEQFF. In DNA form, the CDR3 reads TGTGCCAGCAGTCCCGGGACTAGCGGGGGGCGGAAAAATGAGCAGTTCTTC.

This clonotype was seen many times. The chain couples TRBV12-3 or TRBV12-4 to TRBJ2-3; TRBD1 is a possible D gene (6 bases). The CDR3 contains 15 residues. Trimming left V 5 bases short and J 1 base short, with 13 bases between. The CDR3 DNA follows: TGTGCCAGCAGTCCGAGGGACACAGGCACAGATACGCAGTATTTT. It specifies CASSPRDTGTDTQYF.

This clonotype was detected a few times. This chain joins TRBV2 and TRBJ2-5; possibly TRBD2 for D (5 bases). The CDR3 is made up of 14 amino acids. V lost 7 bases and J lost 4, with 16 bases in between. In germline, CDR1 is SNHLY, CDR2 FYNNEI. CDR3 nucleotides: TGTGCCAGCAACTTCGACGGGGAAGGAGAGACCCAGTACTTC. It specifies CASNFDGEGETQYF. The full variable domain, with the rest looked up from reference TRBV2 and TRBJ2-5, is EPEVTQTPSHQVTQMGQEVILRCVPISNHLYFYWYRQILGQKVEFLVSFYNNEISEKSEIFDDQFSVERPDGSNFTLKIRSTKLEDSAMYFCASNFDGEGETQYFGPGTRLLVL.

The chain has TRBV10-3 and TRBJ2-3; no clear D. With 7 bases removed from V and 0 bases from J, the gap between germline ends came to 14 bases. The germline gives CDR1 ENHRY, CDR2 SYGVKD. The CDR3 covers 15 residues. The CDR3 coding sequence is TGTGCCATCACGAACCCAGCTGCTAGCACAGATACGCAGTATTTT. Translation gives CAITNPAASTDTQYF.

Ten or more counts support this clonotype. J is TRBJ2-1 and V is TRBV5-1; D uncertain. CDR3 length: 13 residues. Germline V gives CDR1 SGHRS, CDR2 YFSETQ. V was clipped by 3 bases and J by 4 bases, with 8 bases between them. The CDR3 DNA is TGCGCCAGCAGCTCGACACGGTACAATGAGCAGTTCTTC. Translation: CASSSTRYNEQFF.

As DNA, the CDR3 is TGTGCCACACAGGGGTACCAAGAGACCCAGTACTTC. Translating gives CATQGYQETQYF. The chain employs TRBV10-3 and TRBJ2-5, with TRBD1 identical over 7 bases. This CDR3 region has 12 residues. V gave up 10 bases and J gave up 0 bases; unmatched junction bases: 2. Germline V lookup: CDR1 ENHRY, CDR2 SYGVKD.

CDR3 residues: CSALTSGRARYEQYF. In nucleotides, the CDR3 is TGCAGCGCACTAACTAGCGGGAGGGCCCGTTACGAGCAGTACTTC. The V and J genes are TRBV29-1 and TRBJ2-7; 13 bases match TRBD2. This CDR3 region has 15 residues. CDR1 SQVTM and CDR2 ANQGSEA come from the germline V gene. V dropped 7 bases and J dropped 4; count of bases not matched to a gene: 10.

This clonotype was seen a single time. The chain links TRBV25-1 to TRBJ2-7; 7 bases are a match to TRBD1. Trimming cost V 5 bases and J 2 bases; bases outside gene matches: 9. Germline loops: CDR1 MGHDK, CDR2 SYGVNS. CDR3 size: 15 residues. The CDR3 spells CASSNWDSPPYEQYF. Here the CDR3 DNA reads TGTGCCAGCAGTAACTGGGACAGCCCCCCCTACGAGCAGTACTTC.

The CDR3 DNA is TGCGCCAGCAGCCAAGATCGAGCCAGCACCGGGGAGCTGTTTTTT. It yields the protein CASSQDRASTGELFF. V gene TRBV4-3 combines with J gene TRBJ2-2; no reliable D call. Germline CDR1 LGHNA, CDR2 YSLEER. Trimming cost V 0 bases and J 4 bases, with 9 bases left between them. This CDR3 is built from 15 residues.

CDR3 nucleotides: TGCAGCGTCCCTGGGCCTAGCGGGAGAGTAGATACGCAGTATTTT. This codes for CSVPGPSGRVDTQYF. The V gene is TRBV29-1, the J gene TRBJ2-3; 10 nucleotides match TRBD2. CDR1 is SQVTM and CDR2 is ANQGSEA in the germline V gene. The V segment lost 6 bases and the J segment 5 bases; nucleotides outside the gene matches: 11. There are 15 residues in the CDR3.

The chain joins TRBV4-2 to TRBJ2-7; tentative D call: TRBD1 (6 bases). Germline V gene lookup returns CDR1 LGHNA and CDR2 YNFKEQ. The CDR3 runs 15 residues. Trimming stripped 0 bases from V and 2 bases from J, with 11 bases between. CDR3 DNA sequence: TGTGCCAGCAGCCAAGAGGGACACGGAGCCTACGAGCAGTACTTC. Encoded protein: CASSQEGHGAYEQYF.

Only a few counts were recorded for this clonotype. The rearrangement joins TRBV12-3 or TRBV12-4 to TRBJ1-4; D is uncertain. With 5 bases removed from V and 7 bases from J, the gap between germline ends came to 14 bases. The CDR3 loop spans 14 amino acids. The CDR3 DNA reads as TGTGCCAGCAGTGTAGACCTAGGGAGTGAAAAACTGTTTTTT. Amino acids: CASSVDLGSEKLFF.

The chain couples TRBV5-1 to TRBJ2-1; D possibly corresponds to TRBD1 (6 bases). The V gene lost 0 bases and the J gene lost 11 bases, with 18 bases spanning the gap. The germline V gene encodes CDR1 SGHRS and CDR2 YFSETQ. The CDR3 is 15 residues long. Here the CDR3 DNA reads TGCGCCAGCAGCTTGGCCCAGGGGCGAGACCCAAAGCAGTTCTTC. Its translation is CASSLAQGRDPKQFF. The complete variable domain, with remaining parts taken from reference TRBV5-1 and TRBJ2-1, reads KAGVTQTPRYLIKTRGQQVTLSCSPISGHRSVSWYQQTPGQGLQFLFEYFSETQRNKGNFPGRFSGRQFSNSRSEMNVSTLELGDSALYLCASSLAQGRDPKQFFGPGTRLTVL.

In this sample, this clonotype turned up a few times. This rearrangement joins TRBV7-2 to TRBJ2-3; the D gene could be TRBD1 or TRBD2 (5 bases each). V lost 5 bases and J lost 6, with 24 bases in between. This CDR3 is built from 17 residues. Germline assignment: CDR1 SGHTA and CDR2 FQGNSA. CDR3 residues: CASSLWAGTQARDTQYF. CDR3 nucleotides: TGTGCCAGCAGCCTTTGGGCCGGGACCCAGGCAAGGGATACGCAGTATTTT.